Listed below are T cell receptor beta chains from one sample, sequenced in a study of cytomegalovirus exposure and HLA in healthy donors. Assay: immunoSEQ multiplex PCR; the TCRdb copy retains only in-frame clones and omits some. The table lists more than 100,000 clones, approximately 15% of them singletons. Sequenced material: PBMCs. These receptors were collected from a woman between 18 and 29 years old in good health and CMV-seronegative. The conserved cysteine and the conserved F or W are not part of the CDR3 here.

j_call,v_call,cdr3_aa
TRBJ2-2,TRBV30,AWASQGPGELF
TRBJ1-1,TRBV29-1,SVAEGQTTEAF
TRBJ1-2,TRBV5-1,ASSFEPGMSGYT
TRBJ1-2,TRBV6-1,ASSDTTAYGYT
TRBJ2-6,TRBV15,ATSYGVTTGANVLT
TRBJ1-1,TRBV19,ASSLHSPGGEAF
TRBJ1-4,TRBV5-6,ASSAQTGVNEKLF
TRBJ2-1,TRBV9,ASSSSGGAAYNEQF
TRBJ2-7,TRBV2,ASTGGGGPGFEQY
TRBJ1-2,TRBV4-3,ASSQDFQGLYYGYT
TRBJ1-4,TRBV19,ASSPQGAEKLF
TRBJ2-7,TRBV4-3,ASSQNHGRTGSSYEQY
TRBJ2-4,TRBV20-1,SARVGGLSH
TRBJ2-5,TRBV7-9,ASSRSGGAETQY
TRBJ1-2,TRBV29-1,SVATSNYGYT
TRBJ2-7,TRBV6-1,ASSELRAYEQY
TRBJ1-5,TRBV30,AWSRGAGNQPQH
TRBJ2-5,TRBV29-1,SGGGALTETQY
TRBJ1-6,TRBV6-1,ASIGQHTYNSPLH
TRBJ2-4,TRBV5-4,ASSPTTGLAKNIQY
TRBJ1-5,TRBV7-9,ASRRTGDNQPQH
TRBJ1-5,TRBV28,ASSLSGQGPLGGQPQH
TRBJ2-7,TRBV13,ASSPRGALGEQY
TRBJ1-1,TRBV30,ASWGTGEAF